This is a list of T cell receptor beta chains from one sample in a study of shared clonotypes between healthy human individuals. The table came from immunoSEQ multiplex PCR; TCRdb's copy has only in-frame clones and leaves some out. The sample has approximately 2.3 million clones, 90% to 95% seen once. Source material: naive CD4+ T cells from PBMCs. The source of these receptors is a man between 18 and 29 years old in good health. Some clones in this sample may be carry-over from other donors' samples. The CDR3 runs from the conserved cysteine through the conserved F or W. D genes are given only for firm matches. Clone size, where shown, is once, few, many, or a class for clones that have expanded.

j_gene: TRBJ2-3
d_gene: TRBD2
v_gene: TRBV4-2
abundance: .
CDR3nt: TGTGCCAGCAGCCATACTAGCGACTCCACAGATACGCAGTATTTT
CDR3aa: CASSHTSDSTDTQYF

j_gene: TRBJ1-1
d_gene: .
v_gene: TRBV5-1
abundance: .
CDR3nt: TGCGCCAGCAGCTACGAAAGGTGGCACACTGAAGCTTTCTTT
CDR3aa: CASSYERWHTEAFF

j_gene: TRBJ2-6
d_gene: .
v_gene: TRBV9
abundance: .
CDR3nt: TGTGCCAGCAACAAACAGGGCTCTGGGGCCAACGTCCTGACTTTC
CDR3aa: CASNKQGSGANVLTF

j_gene: TRBJ2-7
d_gene: .
v_gene: TRBV5-4
abundance: once
CDR3nt: TGTGCCAGCAGCTGGGGGGGCTCGGGACAGCCCCACTTC
CDR3aa: CASSWGGSGQPHF

j_gene: TRBJ1-4
d_gene: .
v_gene: TRBV6-6
abundance: .
CDR3nt: TGTGCCAGCACCCCCAGGGCAGGGGACTTGCGACTGTTTTTT
CDR3aa: CASTPRAGDLRLFF

j_gene: TRBJ2-7
d_gene: .
v_gene: TRBV29-1
abundance: .
CDR3nt: TGCAGCGTTGGTGGAGACGAGCAGTACTTC
CDR3aa: CSVGGDEQYF

j_gene: TRBJ2-4
d_gene: .
v_gene: TRBV28
abundance: .
CDR3nt: TGTGCCAGCAGTTTAGGCGGGGCTGTAAACATTCAGTACTTC
CDR3aa: CASSLGGAVNIQYF

j_gene: TRBJ2-7
d_gene: TRBD1
v_gene: TRBV6-5
abundance: .
CDR3nt: TGTGCCAGCAGCCGATGGACAGGGAACTACGAGCAGTACTTC
CDR3aa: CASSRWTGNYEQYF

j_gene: TRBJ2-5
d_gene: TRBD2
v_gene: TRBV5-8
abundance: .
CDR3nt: TGTGCCAGCAGCTTGGGACTAGCGGGAGATGGGGAGACCCAGTACTTC
CDR3aa: CASSLGLAGDGETQYF

j_gene: TRBJ2-5
d_gene: .
v_gene: TRBV19
abundance: .
CDR3nt: TGTGCCAGTAGTATTGCTGGCGTCCAAGAGACCCAGTACTTC
CDR3aa: CASSIAGVQETQYF

j_gene: TRBJ2-7
d_gene: .
v_gene: TRBV5-4
abundance: .
CDR3nt: TGTGCCAGCAGCTTGCGGGGAGAGCAGTACTTC
CDR3aa: CASSLRGEQYF

j_gene: TRBJ2-7
d_gene: .
v_gene: TRBV7-2
abundance: .
CDR3nt: TGTGCCAGCAGCTCCGGCGCTACGACGCAGTACTTC
CDR3aa: CASSSGATTQYF

j_gene: TRBJ2-1
d_gene: .
v_gene: TRBV5-1
abundance: .
CDR3nt: TGCGCCAGCAGCTTGGGACGAAGTCAGATTAATGAGCAGTTCTTC
CDR3aa: CASSLGRSQINEQFF

j_gene: TRBJ1-1
d_gene: TRBD1
v_gene: TRBV28
abundance: .
CDR3nt: TGTGCCAGCAGGAGTCCGGGACAGGGGGGGAGCACTGAAGCTTTCTTT
CDR3aa: CASRSPGQGGSTEAFF

j_gene: TRBJ1-2
d_gene: TRBD1
v_gene: TRBV28
abundance: .
CDR3nt: TGTGCCAGCAGACAAAGGGGGACAGGGGCCCCGGGCGGCTACACCTTC
CDR3aa: CASRQRGTGAPGGYTF

j_gene: TRBJ2-7
d_gene: .
v_gene: TRBV7-8
abundance: .
CDR3nt: TGTGCCAGCAGCTTTACAACTGGAGGCTACGAGCAGTACTTC
CDR3aa: CASSFTTGGYEQYF

j_gene: TRBJ2-2
d_gene: .
v_gene: TRBV11-3
abundance: .
CDR3nt: TGTGCCAGCAGCCTTGGGGGAAGAGACACCGGGGAGCTGTTTTTT
CDR3aa: CASSLGGRDTGELFF

j_gene: TRBJ1-5
d_gene: .
v_gene: TRBV5-6
abundance: .
CDR3nt: TGTGCCAGCAGCTTGGGAGGGCCGGATACCCCCCAGCATTTT
CDR3aa: CASSLGGPDTPQHF

j_gene: TRBJ2-6
d_gene: .
v_gene: TRBV27
abundance: .
CDR3nt: TGTGCCAGCAGTTTAAAGGGGGGGTATCACGTCCTGACTTTC
CDR3aa: CASSLKGGYHVLTF